This TCR beta chain was captured in a study of T cells in Graves' hyperthyroidism and ophthalmopathy. Amplification of TCR beta CDR3 regions was performed using RNA transcripts as template. The TCR CDR3 first-round RT-PCR relied on the HTBI primer set. In TCRdb, the multiplex PCR reads were re-called with MiXCR into one record per CDR3 protein. The data contain fewer than 800,000 distinct CDR3 sequences, less than 20% of them singletons. This clonotype occurred a few times. Germline lookup yields CDR1 MDHEN and CDR2 SYDVKM. The CDR3 contains 15 residues. V gave up 8 bases and J gave up 3 bases; unmatched junction bases: 11.

This chain uses TRBV28 with TRBJ2-7; 9 bases align to TRBD1. The sample taken for sequencing was blood. This TCR derives from a man aged 18 to 29 with Graves' hyperthyroidism. The CDR3 region is CASDSQGTGIYEQYF. For the CDR3, the DNA is TGTGCCAGCGATTCGCAAGGGACAGGGATCTACGAGCAGTACTTC. The whole variable domain, filled in from reference TRBV28 and TRBJ2-7, reads DVKVTQSSRYLVKRTGEKVFLECVQDMDHENMFWYRQDPGLGLRLIYFSYDVKMKEKGDIPEGYSVSREKKERFSLILESASTNQTSMYLCASDSQGTGIYEQYFGPGTRLTVT.